The clone carrying this TCR beta chain was seen repeatedly, ten times or more. The sample originates from a study of response to subunit inactivated influenza vaccine. TCRdb reprocessed the RT-PCR reads via MiXCR and lists one record per CDR3 protein. The table lists hundreds of thousands of distinct CDR3 sequences, 12% to 15% of them singletons. The germline V gene encodes CDR1 LGHNA and CDR2 YNFKEQ. The CDR3 is made up of 15 amino acids. The trim removed 0 bases at V and 10 bases at J, leaving 7 bases unmatched. Here the sequenced sample was PBMCs from blood, taken 14 to 15 days before vaccination. The clonotype comes from a man over 45 who received an inactivated influenza vaccine. The chain has TRBV4-2 and TRBJ1-1; TRBD1 matches 11 bases. DNA of the CDR3: TGTGCCAGCAGCCAAGAGGCCGGGACAGGGGGGACAGCTTTCTTT. Amino acid sequence: CASSQEAGTGGTAFF.